This T cell receptor (beta chain) was identified in a study of siplizumab effects on memory and regulatory T cells. This CDR3 contains 17 residues. Germline CDR1 is SGHDT and CDR2 is YYEEEE. Trimming at V came to 2 bases and at J to 6 bases, leaving 17 bases not matched to a gene. In the case of this clone: Its antigen is unidentified.

Using immunoSEQ multiplex PCR, the repertoire was profiled, and TCRdb retains in-frame clones only, with some absent. This sample has 100,000 to 120,000 clones; about 92% occur once, and the top ten carry about 0.32%. Whole-study results and caveats: Memory cells seemed less diverse than naive T cells, which seemed major alloresponse contributors.

This chain joins TRBV5-6 and TRBJ2-7; 7 positions match TRBD1. The receptor comes from a human donor in good health. Sample: CD4+ T cells sorted from blood. CDR3 protein: CASSLSGTASLHGEQYF. The CDR3 nucleotides read TGTGCCAGCAGCTTATCCGGGACAGCCTCTCTTCACGGCGAGCAGTACTTC.